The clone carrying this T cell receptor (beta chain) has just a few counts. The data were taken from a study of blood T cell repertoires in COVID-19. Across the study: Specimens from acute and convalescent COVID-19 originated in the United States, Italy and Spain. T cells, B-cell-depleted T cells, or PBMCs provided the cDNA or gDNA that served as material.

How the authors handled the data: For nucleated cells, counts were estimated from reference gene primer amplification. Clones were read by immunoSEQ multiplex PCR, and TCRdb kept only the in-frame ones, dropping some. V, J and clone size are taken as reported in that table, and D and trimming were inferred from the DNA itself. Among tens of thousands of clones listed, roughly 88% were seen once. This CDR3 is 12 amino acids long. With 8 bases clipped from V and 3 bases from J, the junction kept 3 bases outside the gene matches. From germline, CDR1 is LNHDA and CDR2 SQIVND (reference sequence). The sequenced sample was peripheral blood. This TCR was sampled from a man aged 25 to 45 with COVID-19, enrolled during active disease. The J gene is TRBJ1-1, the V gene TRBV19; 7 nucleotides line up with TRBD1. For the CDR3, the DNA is TGTGCCAGTGTCGACAGGGACACTGAAGCTTTCTTT. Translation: CASVDRDTEAFF.